This entry describes one T cell receptor (beta chain). The CDR3 loop spans 15 amino acids. Germline V gene data show CDR1 as SGHRS and CDR2 as YFSETQ. V dropped 0 bases and J dropped 1 base, with 10 bases sitting between them. Donors were grouped by their self-reported clinical history. This record comes from a study of blood T cell repertoires in COVID-19. As handled by the study authors: Amplification of reference gene primers was used by the study to estimate nucleated cell counts. TCRdb's table, derived via immunoSEQ multiplex PCR, lists solely in-frame clones and lacks some. The V and J calls and clone size were taken over from that table, and D and trimming were inferred from the DNA. The sample records 180,000 or so clones, roughly 80% being singletons.

Sequenced: PBMCs or T cells enriched from blood (not recorded which). This TCR came from a man in his sixties who had been exposed to COVID-19. The chain uses TRBV5-1 and TRBJ2-5; possible D gene TRBD2, 5 bases. CDR3 amino acids: CASSLVLAVQETQYF. For the CDR3, the DNA is TGCGCCAGCAGCTTGGTGCTAGCAGTCCAAGAGACCCAGTACTTC. The whole variable domain, remainder taken from reference TRBV5-1 and TRBJ2-5, is KAGVTQTPRYLIKTRGQQVTLSCSPISGHRSVSWYQQTPGQGLQFLFEYFSETQRNKGNFPGRFSGRQFSNSRSEMNVSTLELGDSALYLCASSLVLAVQETQYFGPGTRLLVL.